Sequencing of this T cell receptor (beta chain) was carried out in a study of beta chain features in type 1 diabetes. The J segment lost 10 bases and the V segment lost 3 bases, leaving 5 bases of the junction unmatched. The CDR3 contains 14 residues. Looked up from germline, CDR1 is SGHTA and CDR2 is FQGNSA. Findings of the study overall: Moderately but significantly shorter TCRB CDR3s were found in Type 1 diabetes patients in all four CD4+ subsets. Shorter templates might be favored by PCR, and equally so in patients and in controls. No resolution was reached here on whether HLA type influences TCRB rearrangement. More deletions and fewer insertions at VDJ junctions were seen in type 1 diabetes patients. The naive, central memory and Treg TCRB repertoires of patients appeared to be more similar to one another than those of healthy donors.

TCRB transcripts that were expressed got sequenced, as all of the isolated RNA had been reverse transcribed. The protocol was immunoSEQ multiplex PCR, while the TCRdb copy is restricted to in-frame clones and leaves out a portion. The sample carries 95,000 to 150,000 clones, 16% recorded once. Worth noting for this clone: Its matching antigen is unknown.

The genes are TRBV7-2 and TRBJ2-1; TRBD1 aligns across 11 bases. Sequencing was done on a sample of central memory CD4+ T cells from blood. This TCR was sampled from a man under 40 with type 1 diabetes. The CDR3 reads CASSFPDRGHEQFF. CDR3 DNA sequence: TGTGCCAGCAGCTTCCCGGACAGGGGGCACGAGCAGTTCTTC. Supplemented by reference TRBV7-2 and TRBJ2-1, the full variable domain reads GAGVSQSPSNKVTEKGKDVELRCDPISGHTALYWYRQSLGQGLEFLIYFQGNSAPDKSGLPSDRFSAERTGGSVSTLTIQRTQQEDSAVYLCASSFPDRGHEQFFGPGTRLTVL.